What follows is one TCR beta chain and its context. These data belong to a study of glioma-infiltrating T cells after dendritic cell vaccination. The time point: after dendritic cell vaccination, including at tumor progression/relapse. Selection required adequate fresh-frozen tumor tissue plus more than two years' survival data. The CDR3 runs to 14 residues. The germline V and J ends were trimmed by 0 bases and 4 bases, with 9 bases remaining between them. The germline gives CDR1 MNHEY, CDR2 SVGAGI. Up to roughly 2 ug genomic DNA was used for TCRB CDR3 amplification. The PCR used 60 V beta and 13 J beta primers. Profiling relied on immunoSEQ multiplex PCR, and the TCRdb table lists in-frame clones only, not all of them. The data hold roughly 85,000 clones, with around 84% observed a single time.

The V call is TRBV6-5, the J call TRBJ1-2, with a possible D match to TRBD1 (5 bases). Specimen: blood, collected after dendritic cell vaccination. The sequence derives from a human donor with glioblastoma. The CDR3 region is CASSYSGGRYGYTF. The CDR3 nucleotides are TGTGCCAGCAGTTACTCGGGGGGACGCTATGGCTACACCTTC.